This T cell receptor beta chain was sequenced during a study of blood T cell repertoires in COVID-19. Study as a whole: The United States, Italy and Spain were the sources of the acute and convalescent COVID-19 samples.

Germline CDR1 reads SGHNT; CDR2 reads YENEEA. Trimming took 5 bases from V and 5 from J; bases not matched to a gene: 6. CDR3 length: 15 residues. Measured with immunoSEQ multiplex PCR; TCRdb has only the in-frame clones, and not every one. Of 250,000 or so clones listed, 75% to 90% are singletons. Cohort allocation depended upon clinical history that participants reported. The genes are TRBV11-3 and TRBJ2-1; 10 bases fit TRBD1. The origin of this receptor is a woman between 45 and 60 years old who had recovered from COVID-19. Sequenced: PBMCs or T cells enriched from blood (not recorded which). The CDR3 reads CASSPGQGVNNEQFF. The CDR3 DNA sequence: TGTGCCAGCAGCCCTGGACAGGGGGTAAACAATGAGCAGTTCTTC.